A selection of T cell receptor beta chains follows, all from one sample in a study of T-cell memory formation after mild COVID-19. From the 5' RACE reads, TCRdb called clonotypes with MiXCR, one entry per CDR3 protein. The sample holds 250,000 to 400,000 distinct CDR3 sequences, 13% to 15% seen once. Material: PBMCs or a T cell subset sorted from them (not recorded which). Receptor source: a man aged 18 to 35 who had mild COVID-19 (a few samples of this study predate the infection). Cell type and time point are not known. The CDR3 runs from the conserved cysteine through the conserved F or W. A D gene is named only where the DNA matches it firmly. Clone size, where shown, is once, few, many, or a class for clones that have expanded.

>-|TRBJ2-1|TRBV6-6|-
TGTGCCAGCAGTTACATCGGAGGAGGAGAGCAGTTCTTC
CASSYIGGGEQFF
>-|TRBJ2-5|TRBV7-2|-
TGTGCCAGCACCGGTGGACACCGGGAGACCCAGTACTTC
CASTGGHRETQYF
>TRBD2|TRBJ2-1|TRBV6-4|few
TGTGCCAGCAGTGACTCGATAGCGGGGAGTGAGCAGTTCTTC
CASSDSIAGSEQFF
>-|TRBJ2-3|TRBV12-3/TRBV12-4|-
TGTGCCAGCAGGCCTCAGGGGTTTGATACGCAGTATTTT
CASRPQGFDTQYF
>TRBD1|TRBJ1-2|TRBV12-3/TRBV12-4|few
TGTGCCAGCAGTCTTGGACAGGCACACTACACCTTC
CASSLGQAHYTF
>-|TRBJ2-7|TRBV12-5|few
TGTGCTAGTGGTTTGGTAATCGGGCAGCCACCCTACGAGCAGTACTTC
CASGLVIGQPPYEQYF
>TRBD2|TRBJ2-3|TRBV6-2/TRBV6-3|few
TGTGCCAGCACCTACAGCGGGGGCGGCGGGGATACGCAGTATTTT
CASTYSGGGGDTQYF
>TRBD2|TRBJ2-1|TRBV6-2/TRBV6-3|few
TGTGCCAGCAGTTTACGCGAAGCGGGGGGGTACAATGAGCAGTTCTTC
CASSLREAGGYNEQFF
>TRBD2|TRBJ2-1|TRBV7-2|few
TGTGCCAGCAGCCAAGGGACTACGTTATCCAATGAGCAGTTCTTC
CASSQGTTLSNEQFF
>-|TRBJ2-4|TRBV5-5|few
TGTGCCAGCAGCTGGACGAAAAACATTCAGTACTTC
CASSWTKNIQYF
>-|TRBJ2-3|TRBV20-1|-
TGCAGTGCTAGAGTACAGGGTGAGCCAGATACGCAGTATTTT
CSARVQGEPDTQYF
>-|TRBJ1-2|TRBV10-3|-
TGTGCCATCAGTGGTGGGGACGGCTATGGCTACACCTTC
CAISGGDGYGYTF
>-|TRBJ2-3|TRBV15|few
TGTGCCACCAGCCCCCGGTATACCCACACAGATACGCAGTATTTT
CATSPRYTHTDTQYF
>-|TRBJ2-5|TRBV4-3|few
TGCGCCAGCAGCCGGCGGGACAGCCAAGAGACCCAGTACTTC
CASSRRDSQETQYF
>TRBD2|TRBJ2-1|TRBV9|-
TGTGCCAGCAGCGTTGGACTAGCCTACAATGAGCAGTTCTTC
CASSVGLAYNEQFF
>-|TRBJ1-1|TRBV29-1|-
TGCAGCGCGCGTGGGCACCTTGTTGCTTTCTTT
CSARGHLVAFF
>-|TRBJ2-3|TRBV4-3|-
TGCGCCAGCAGCCAAGACCAAGAGACGGGCACAGATACGCAGTATTTT
CASSQDQETGTDTQYF